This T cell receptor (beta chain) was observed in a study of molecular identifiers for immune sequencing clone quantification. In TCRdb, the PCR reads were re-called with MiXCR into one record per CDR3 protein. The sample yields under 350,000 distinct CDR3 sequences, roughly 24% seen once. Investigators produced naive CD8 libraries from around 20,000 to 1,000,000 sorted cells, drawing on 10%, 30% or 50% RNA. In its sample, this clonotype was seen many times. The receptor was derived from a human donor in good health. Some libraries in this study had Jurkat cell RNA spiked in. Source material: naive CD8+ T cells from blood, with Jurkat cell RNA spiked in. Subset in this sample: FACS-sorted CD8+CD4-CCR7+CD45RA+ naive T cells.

The chain's CDR3 is CASSQGREGQFF. CDR3 in DNA: TGCGCCAGCAGCCAAGGGCGAGAGGGGCAGTTCTTC. This chain connects TRBV4-3 to TRBJ2-1; possible D gene TRBD2, 5 bases. Trimming left V 1 base short and J 12 bases short, with 10 bases between. Germline V lookup: CDR1 LGHNA, CDR2 YSLEER. This CDR3 has 12 residues.